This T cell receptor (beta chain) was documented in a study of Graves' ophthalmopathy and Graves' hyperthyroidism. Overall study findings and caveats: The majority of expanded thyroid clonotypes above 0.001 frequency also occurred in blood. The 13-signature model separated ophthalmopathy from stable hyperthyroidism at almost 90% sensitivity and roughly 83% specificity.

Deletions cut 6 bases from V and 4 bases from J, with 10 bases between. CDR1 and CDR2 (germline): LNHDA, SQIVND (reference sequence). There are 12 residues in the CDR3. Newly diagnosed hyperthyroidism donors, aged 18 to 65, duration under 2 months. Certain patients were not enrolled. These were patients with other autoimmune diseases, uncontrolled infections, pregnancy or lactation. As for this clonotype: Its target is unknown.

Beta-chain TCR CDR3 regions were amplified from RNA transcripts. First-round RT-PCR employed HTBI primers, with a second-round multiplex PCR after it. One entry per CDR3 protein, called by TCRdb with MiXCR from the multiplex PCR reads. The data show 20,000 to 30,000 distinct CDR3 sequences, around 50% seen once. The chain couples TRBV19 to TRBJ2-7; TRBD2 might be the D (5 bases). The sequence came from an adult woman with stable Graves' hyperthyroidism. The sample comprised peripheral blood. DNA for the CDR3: TGTGCCAGTAGAAGGGTAGCGTACGAGCAGTACTTC. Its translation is CASRRVAYEQYF.